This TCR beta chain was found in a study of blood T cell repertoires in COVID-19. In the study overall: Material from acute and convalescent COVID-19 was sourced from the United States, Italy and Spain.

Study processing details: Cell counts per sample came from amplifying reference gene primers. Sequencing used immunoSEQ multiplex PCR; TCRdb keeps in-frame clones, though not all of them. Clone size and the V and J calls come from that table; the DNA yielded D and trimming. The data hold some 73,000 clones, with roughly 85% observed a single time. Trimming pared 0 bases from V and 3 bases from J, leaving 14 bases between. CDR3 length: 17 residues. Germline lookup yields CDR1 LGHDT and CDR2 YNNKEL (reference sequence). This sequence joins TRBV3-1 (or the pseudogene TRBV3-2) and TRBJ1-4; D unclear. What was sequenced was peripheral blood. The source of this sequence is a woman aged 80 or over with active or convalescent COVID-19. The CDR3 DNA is TGTGCCAGCAGCCAAGATCTCGCGGGCGAGGCTAATGAAAAACTGTTTTTT. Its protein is CASSQDLAGEANEKLFF.